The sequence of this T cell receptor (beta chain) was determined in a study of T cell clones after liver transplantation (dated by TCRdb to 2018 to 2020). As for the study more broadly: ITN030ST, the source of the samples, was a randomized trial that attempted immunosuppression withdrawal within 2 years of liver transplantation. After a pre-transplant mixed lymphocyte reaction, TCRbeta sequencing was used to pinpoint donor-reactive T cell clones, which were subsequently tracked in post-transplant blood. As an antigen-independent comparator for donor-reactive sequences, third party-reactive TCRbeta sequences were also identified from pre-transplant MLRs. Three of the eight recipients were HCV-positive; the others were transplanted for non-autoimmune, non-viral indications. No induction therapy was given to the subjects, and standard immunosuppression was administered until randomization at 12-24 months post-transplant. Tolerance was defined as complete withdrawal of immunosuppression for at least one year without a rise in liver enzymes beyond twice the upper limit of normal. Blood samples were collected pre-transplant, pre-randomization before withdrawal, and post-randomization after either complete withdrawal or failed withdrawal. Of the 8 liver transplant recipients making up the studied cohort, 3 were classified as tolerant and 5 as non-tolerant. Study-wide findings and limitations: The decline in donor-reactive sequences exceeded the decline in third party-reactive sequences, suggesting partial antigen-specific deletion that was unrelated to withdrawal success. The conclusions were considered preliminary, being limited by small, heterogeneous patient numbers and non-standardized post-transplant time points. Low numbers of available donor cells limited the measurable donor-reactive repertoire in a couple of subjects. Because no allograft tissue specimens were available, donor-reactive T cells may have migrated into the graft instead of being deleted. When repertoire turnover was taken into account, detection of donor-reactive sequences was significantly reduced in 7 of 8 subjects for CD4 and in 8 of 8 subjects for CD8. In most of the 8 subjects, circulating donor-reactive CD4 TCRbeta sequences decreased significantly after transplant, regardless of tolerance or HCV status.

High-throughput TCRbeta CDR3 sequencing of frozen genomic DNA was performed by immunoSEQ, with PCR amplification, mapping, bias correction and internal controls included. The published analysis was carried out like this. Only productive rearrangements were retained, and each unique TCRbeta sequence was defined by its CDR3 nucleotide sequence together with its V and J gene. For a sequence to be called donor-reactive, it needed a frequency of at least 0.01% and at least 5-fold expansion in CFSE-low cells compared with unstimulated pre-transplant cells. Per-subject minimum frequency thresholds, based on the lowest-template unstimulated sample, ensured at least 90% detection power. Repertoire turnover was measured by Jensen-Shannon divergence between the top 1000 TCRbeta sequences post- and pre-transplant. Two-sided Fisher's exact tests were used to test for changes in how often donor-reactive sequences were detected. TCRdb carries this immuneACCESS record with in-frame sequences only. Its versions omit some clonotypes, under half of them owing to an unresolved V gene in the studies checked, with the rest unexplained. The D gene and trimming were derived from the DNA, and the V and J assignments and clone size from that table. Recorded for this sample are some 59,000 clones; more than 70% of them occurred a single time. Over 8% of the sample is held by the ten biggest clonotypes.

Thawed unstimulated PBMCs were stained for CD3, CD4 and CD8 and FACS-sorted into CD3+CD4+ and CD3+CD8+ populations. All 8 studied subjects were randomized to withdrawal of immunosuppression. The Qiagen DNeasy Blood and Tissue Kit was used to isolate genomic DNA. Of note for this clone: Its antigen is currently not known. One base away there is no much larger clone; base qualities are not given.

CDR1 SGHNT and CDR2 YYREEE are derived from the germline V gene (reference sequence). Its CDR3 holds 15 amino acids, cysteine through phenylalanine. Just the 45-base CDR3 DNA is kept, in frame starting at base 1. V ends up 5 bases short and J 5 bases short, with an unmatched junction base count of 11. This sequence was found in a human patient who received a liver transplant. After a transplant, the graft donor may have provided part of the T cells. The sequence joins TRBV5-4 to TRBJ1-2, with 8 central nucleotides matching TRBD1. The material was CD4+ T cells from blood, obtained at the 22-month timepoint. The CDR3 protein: CASRTQGQGGYGYTF. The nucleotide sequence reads TGTGCCAGCAGAACTCAAGGACAGGGAGGATATGGCTACACCTTC.